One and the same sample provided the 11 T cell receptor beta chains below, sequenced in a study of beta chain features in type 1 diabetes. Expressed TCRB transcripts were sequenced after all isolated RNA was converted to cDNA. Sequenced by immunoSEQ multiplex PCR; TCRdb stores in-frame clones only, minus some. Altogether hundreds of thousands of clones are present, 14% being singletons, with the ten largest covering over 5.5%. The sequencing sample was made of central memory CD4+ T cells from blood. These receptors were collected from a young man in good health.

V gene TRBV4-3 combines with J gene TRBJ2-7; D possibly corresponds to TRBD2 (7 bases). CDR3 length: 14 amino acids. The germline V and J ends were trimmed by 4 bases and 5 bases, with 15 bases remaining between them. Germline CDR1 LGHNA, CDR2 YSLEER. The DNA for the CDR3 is TGCGCCAGCAGCCTCGGGGGGCCGATAAACGAGCAGTACTTC. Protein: CASSLGGPINEQYF.

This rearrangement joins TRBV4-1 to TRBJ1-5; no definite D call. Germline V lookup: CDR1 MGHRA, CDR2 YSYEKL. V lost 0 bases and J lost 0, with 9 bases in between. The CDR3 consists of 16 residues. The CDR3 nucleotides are TGCGCCAGCAGCCAAGATTGGCGGATTAGCAATCAGCCCCAGCATTTT. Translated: CASSQDWRISNQPQHF.

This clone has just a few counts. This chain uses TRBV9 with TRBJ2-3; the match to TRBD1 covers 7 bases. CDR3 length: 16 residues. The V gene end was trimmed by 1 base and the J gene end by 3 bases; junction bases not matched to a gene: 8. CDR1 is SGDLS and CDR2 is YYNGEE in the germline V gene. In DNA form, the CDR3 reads TGTGCCAGCAGCGTAATAACAGGGGCGGGTACAGATACGCAGTATTTT. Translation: CASSVITGAGTDTQYF.

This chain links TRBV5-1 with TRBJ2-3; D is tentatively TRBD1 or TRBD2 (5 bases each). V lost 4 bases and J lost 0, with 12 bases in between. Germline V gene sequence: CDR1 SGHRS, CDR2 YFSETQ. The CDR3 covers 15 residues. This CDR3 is CASSPGPTSTDTQYF. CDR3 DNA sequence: TGCGCCAGCAGCCCGGGGCCGACCAGCACAGATACGCAGTATTTT.

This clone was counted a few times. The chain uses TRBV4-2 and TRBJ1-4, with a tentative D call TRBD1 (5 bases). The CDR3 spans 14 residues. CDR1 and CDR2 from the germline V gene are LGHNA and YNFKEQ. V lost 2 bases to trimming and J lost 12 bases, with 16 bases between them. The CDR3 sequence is CASSQRQGTQQLFF. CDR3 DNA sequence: TGTGCCAGCAGCCAACGCCAGGGAACGCAGCAACTGTTTTTT.

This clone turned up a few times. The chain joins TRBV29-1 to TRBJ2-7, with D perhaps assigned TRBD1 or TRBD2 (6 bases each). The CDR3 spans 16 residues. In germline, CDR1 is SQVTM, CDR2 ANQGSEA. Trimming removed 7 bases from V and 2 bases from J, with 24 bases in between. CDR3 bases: TGCAGCGCCCGGGGTGGAACCTTAGGGGGGACCTACGAGCAGTACTTC. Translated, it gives CSARGGTLGGTYEQYF.

The chain's CDR3 is CSVVMPGIGSSNQPQHF. CDR3 nucleotides: TGCAGCGTTGTGATGCCAGGGATCGGGTCGAGCAATCAGCCCCAGCATTTT. The rearrangement uses TRBV29-1 and TRBJ1-5; tentative D call: TRBD1 (5 bases). The CDR3 loop spans 17 amino acids. The V gene lost 4 bases and the J gene lost 1 base, with 20 bases spanning the gap. Germline V CDR1 and CDR2: SQVTM, ANQGSEA.

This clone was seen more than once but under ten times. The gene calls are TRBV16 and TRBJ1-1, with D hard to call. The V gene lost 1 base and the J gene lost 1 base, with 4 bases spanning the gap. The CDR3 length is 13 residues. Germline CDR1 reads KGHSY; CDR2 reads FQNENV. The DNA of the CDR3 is TGTGCCAGCAGCCAATTAGAGAACACTGAAGCTTTCTTT. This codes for CASSQLENTEAFF.

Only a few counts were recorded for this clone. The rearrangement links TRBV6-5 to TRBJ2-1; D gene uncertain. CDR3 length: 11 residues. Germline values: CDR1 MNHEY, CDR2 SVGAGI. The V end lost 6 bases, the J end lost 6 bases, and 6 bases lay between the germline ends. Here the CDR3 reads CASRRINEQFF. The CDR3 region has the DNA TGTGCCAGCAGGCGAATCAATGAGCAGTTCTTC.

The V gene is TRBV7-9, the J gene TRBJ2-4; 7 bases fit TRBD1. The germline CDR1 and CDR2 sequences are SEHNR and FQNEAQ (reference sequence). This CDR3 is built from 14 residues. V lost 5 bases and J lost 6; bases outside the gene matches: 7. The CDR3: CASSPDRVRNIQYF. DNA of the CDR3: TGTGCCAGCAGCCCAGACAGGGTTCGAAACATTCAGTACTTC.

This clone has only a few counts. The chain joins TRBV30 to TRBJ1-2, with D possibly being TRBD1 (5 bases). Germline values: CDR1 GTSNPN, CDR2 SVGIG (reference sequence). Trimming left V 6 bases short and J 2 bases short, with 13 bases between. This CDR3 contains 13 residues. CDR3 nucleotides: TGTGCCTGTTGGTGGGCAGGGAACTATGGCTACACCTTC. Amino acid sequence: CACWWAGNYGYTF.